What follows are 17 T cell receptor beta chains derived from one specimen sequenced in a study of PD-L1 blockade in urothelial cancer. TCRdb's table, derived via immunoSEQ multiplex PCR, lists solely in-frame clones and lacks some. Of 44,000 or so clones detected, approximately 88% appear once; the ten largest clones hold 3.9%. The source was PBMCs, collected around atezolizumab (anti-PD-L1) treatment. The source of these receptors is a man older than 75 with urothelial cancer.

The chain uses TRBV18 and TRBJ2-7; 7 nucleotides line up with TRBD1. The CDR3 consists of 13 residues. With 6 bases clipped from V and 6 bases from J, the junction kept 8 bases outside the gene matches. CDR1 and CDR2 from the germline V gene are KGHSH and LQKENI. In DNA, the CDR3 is TGTGCCAGCTCGCCTCAGGGGGAGAGCGAGCAGTACTTC. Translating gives CASSPQGESEQYF.

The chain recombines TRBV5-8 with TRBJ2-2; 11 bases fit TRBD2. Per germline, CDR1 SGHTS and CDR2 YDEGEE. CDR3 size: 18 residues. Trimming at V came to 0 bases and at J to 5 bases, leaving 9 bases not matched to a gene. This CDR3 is CASSLAAGLAEGTGELFF. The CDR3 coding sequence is TGTGCCAGCAGCTTGGCGGCGGGACTAGCGGAGGGAACCGGGGAGCTGTTTTTT.

CDR3 sequence (DNA): TGTGCCAGCAGCTTAGGACAGGGTACAGATACGCAGTATTTT. Translated, it gives CASSLGQGTDTQYF. The V and J genes are TRBV7-2 and TRBJ2-3, with TRBD1 matching 7 bases. Germline V gene lookup returns CDR1 SGHTA and CDR2 FQGNSA. The CDR3 extends over 14 amino acids. With 1 base clipped from V and 3 bases from J, the junction kept 1 base outside the gene matches.

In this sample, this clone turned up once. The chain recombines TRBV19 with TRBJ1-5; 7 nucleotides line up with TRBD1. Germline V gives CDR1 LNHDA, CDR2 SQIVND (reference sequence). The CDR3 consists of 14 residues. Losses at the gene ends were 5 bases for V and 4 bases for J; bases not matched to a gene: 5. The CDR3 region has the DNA TGTGCCAGTAGTCGGCAGGGGGTGAATCAGCCCCAGCATTTT. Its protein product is CASSRQGVNQPQHF.

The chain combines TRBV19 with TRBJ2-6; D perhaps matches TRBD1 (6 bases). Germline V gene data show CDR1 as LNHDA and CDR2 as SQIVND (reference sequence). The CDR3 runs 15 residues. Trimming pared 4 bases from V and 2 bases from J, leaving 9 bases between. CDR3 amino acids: CASSRQVPGANVLTF. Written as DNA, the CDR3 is TGTGCCAGTAGTAGACAGGTTCCTGGGGCCAACGTCCTGACTTTC.

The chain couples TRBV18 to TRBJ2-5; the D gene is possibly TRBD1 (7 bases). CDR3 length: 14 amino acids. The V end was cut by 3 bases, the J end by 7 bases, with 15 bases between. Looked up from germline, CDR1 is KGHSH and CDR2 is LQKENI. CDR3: CASSPTTGRGTQYF. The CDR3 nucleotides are TGTGCCAGCTCACCTACGACAGGGCGGGGGACCCAGTACTTC. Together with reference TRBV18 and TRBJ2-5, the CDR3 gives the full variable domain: NAGVMQNPRHLVRRRGQEARLRCSPMKGHSHVYWYRQLPEEGLKFMVYLQKENIIDESGMPKERFSAEFPKEGPSILRIQQVVRGDSAAYFCASSPTTGRGTQYFGPGTRLLVL.

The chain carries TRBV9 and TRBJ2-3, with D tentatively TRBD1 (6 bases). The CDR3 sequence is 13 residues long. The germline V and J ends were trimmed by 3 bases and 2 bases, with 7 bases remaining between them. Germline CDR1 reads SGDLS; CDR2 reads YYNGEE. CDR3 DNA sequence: TGTGCCAGCAGCGGACAGGTCACAGATACGCAGTATTTT. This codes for CASSGQVTDTQYF.

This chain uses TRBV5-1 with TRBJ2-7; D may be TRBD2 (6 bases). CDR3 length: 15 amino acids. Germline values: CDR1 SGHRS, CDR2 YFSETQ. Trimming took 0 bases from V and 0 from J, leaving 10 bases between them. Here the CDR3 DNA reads TGCGCCAGCAGCTTGGAGACCGGGAGCTCCTACGAGCAGTACTTC. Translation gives CASSLETGSSYEQYF.

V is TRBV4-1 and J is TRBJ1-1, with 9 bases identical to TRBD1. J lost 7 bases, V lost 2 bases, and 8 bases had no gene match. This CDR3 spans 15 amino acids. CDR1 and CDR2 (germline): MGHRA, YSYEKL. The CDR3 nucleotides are TGCGCCAGCAGCCAATACCGGGACAGGGTTGGTGAAGCTTTCTTT. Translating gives CASSQYRDRVGEAFF.

This CDR3 is CASKGGLSETQYF. CDR3 in DNA: TGTGCCAGCAAAGGTGGGCTGAGCGAGACCCAGTACTTC. V and J are TRBV27 and TRBJ2-5; D remains unclear. With 7 bases removed from V and 5 bases from J, the gap between germline ends came to 14 bases. Per germline, CDR1 MNHEY and CDR2 SMNVEV (reference sequence). The CDR3 is 13 residues long.

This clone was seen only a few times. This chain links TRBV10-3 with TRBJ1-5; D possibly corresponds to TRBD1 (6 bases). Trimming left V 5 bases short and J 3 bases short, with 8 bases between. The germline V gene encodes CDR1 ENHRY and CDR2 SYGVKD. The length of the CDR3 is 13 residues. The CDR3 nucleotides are TGTGCCATCAGTCAGGGGCTCAATCAGCCCCAGCATTTT. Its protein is CAISQGLNQPQHF.

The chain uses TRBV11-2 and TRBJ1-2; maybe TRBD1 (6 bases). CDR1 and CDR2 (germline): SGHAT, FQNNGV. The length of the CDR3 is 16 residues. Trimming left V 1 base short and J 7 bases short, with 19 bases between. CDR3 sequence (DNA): TGTGCCAGCAGCTTAGCCCCACGACAGGACGGGTCTGGCTACACCTTC. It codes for CASSLAPRQDGSGYTF.

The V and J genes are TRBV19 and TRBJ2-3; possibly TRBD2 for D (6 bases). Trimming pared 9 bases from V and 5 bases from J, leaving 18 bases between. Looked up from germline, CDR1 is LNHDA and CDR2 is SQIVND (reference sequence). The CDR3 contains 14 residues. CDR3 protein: CASAHTKGLDTQYF. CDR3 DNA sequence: TGTGCCAGCGCCCACACGAAGGGACTAGATACGCAGTATTTT.

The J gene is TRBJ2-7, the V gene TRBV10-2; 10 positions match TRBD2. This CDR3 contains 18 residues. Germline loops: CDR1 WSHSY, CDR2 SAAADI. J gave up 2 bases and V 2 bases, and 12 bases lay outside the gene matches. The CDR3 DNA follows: TGCGCCAGCAGTGAGCCCCCTCGGGGAGCGGGAGGGCCCTACGAGCAGTACTTC. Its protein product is CASSEPPRGAGGPYEQYF.

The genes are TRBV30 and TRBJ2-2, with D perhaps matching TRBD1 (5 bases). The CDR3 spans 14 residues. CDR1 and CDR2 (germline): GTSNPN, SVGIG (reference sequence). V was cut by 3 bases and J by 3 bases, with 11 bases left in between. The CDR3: CAWRVDSYTGELFF. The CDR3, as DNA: TGTGCCTGGAGAGTCGACAGCTACACCGGGGAGCTGTTTTTT.

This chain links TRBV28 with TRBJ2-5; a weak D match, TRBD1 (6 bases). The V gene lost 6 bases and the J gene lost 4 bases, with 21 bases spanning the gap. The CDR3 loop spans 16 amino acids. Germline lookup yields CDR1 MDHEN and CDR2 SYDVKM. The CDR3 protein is CASSPTQGSSGETQYF. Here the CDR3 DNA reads TGTGCCAGCAGCCCTACCCAGGGGTCCTCGGGAGAGACCCAGTACTTC.

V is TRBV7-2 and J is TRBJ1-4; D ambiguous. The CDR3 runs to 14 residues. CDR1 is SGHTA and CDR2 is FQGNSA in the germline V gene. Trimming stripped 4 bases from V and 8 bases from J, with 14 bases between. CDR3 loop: CASSSSGGREKLFF. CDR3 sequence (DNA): TGTGCCAGCAGCTCTTCGGGAGGAAGGGAAAAACTGTTTTTT.